This TCR beta chain was recovered during a study of T cells in localized non-small cell lung cancer. CDR3 length: 14 residues. Of note for this clone: Its specificity is unknown.

Clones were read by immunoSEQ multiplex PCR, and TCRdb kept only the in-frame ones, dropping some. The sample carries 1,500 or so clones, approximately 24% recorded once. Findings of the study overall: In adjacent lung appeared a median around 54 of the top 100 tumor clones.

The chain has TRBV1 and TRBJ1-2; the table assigns TRBD1, which was not confirmed against the DNA. TRBV1 is given as a pseudogene. The input for sequencing was lung tumor tissue, taken before any cancer treatment. This receptor was identified in a woman aged 40-70 years with stage I lung adenocarcinoma. The CDR3 DNA reads TGCACCAGCAGCCAAGCCACAGGCCTCTATGGCTACACCTTC. It codes for CTSSQATGLYGYTF.